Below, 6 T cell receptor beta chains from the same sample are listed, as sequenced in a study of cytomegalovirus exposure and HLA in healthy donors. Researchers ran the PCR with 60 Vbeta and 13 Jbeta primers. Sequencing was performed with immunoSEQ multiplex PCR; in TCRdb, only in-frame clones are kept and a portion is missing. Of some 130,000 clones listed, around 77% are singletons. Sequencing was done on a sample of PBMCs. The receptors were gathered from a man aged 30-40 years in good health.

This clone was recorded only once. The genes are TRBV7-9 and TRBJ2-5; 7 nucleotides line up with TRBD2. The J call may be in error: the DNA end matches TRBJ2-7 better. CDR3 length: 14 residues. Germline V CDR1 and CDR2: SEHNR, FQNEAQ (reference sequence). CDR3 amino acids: CAGGGNSLSVEQYF. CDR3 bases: TGTGCCGGGGGGGGGAACTCCCTCTCGGTCGAGCAGTACTTC.

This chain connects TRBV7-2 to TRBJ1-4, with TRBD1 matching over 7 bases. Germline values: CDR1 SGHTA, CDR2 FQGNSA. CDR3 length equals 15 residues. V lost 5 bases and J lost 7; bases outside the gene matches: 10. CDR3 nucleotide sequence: TGTGCCAGCAGCACCACGACAGGGACGGGTGAAAAACTGTTTTTT. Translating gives CASSTTTGTGEKLFF.

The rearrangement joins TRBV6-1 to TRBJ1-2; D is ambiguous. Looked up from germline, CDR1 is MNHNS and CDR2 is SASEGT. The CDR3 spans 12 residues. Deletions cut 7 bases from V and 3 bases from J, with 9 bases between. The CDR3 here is CASKGVDYGYTF. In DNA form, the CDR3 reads TGTGCCAGCAAAGGAGTGGACTATGGCTACACCTTC.

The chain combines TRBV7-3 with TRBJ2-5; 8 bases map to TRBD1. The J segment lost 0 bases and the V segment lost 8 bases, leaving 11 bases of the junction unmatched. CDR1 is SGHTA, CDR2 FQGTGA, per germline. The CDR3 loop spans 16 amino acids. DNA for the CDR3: TGTGCCAGCTCCAACCCGGGACAGGTGGACCAAGAGACCCAGTACTTC. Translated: CASSNPGQVDQETQYF.

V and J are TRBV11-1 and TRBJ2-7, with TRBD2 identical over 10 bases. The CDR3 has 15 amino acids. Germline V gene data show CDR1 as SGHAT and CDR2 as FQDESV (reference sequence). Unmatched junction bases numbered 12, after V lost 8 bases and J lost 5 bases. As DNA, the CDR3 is TGTGCCAGCCTTTCGGGGAGCGGGAGGGCCCACGAGCAGTACTTC. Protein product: CASLSGSGRAHEQYF.

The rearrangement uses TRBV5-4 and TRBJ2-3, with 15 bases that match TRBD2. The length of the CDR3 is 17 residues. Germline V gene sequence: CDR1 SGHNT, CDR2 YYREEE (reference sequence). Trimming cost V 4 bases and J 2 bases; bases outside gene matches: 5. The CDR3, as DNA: TGTGCCAGCAGCCGGACTAGCGGGAGGGTTTTCACAGATACGCAGTATTTT. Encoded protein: CASSRTSGRVFTDTQYF.